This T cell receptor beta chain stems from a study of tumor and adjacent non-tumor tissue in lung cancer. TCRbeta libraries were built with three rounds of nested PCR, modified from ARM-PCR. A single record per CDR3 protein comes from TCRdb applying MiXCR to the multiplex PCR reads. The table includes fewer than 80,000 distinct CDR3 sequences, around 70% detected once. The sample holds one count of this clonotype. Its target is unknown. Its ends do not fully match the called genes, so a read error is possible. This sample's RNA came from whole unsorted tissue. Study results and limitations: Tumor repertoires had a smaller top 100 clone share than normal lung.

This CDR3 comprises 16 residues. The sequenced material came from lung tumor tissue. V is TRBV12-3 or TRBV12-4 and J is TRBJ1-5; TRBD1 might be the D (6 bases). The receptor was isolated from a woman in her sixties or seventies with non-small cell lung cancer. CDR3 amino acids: CASSLGAMGGDQPRDF. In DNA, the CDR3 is TGTGCCAGCAGTTTGGGGGCCATGGGGGGCGATCAGCCCCGGGATTTT.